Included here is one T cell receptor (beta chain) sequence, with context. Its antigen remains unidentified. The data are from a study of cytomegalovirus exposure and HLA in healthy donors. Study-level background: Earlier results showed roughly 120 million unique TCR beta sequences derived from about 179 million T cells.

Researchers ran the PCR with 60 Vbeta and 13 Jbeta primers. Per the original methods: Some 9.9 million shared chains were among approximately 80 million unique TCR beta chains counted in a later analysis. Repertoires were generated with immunoSEQ multiplex PCR, while TCRdb's copy carries only in-frame clones and drops some. V and J calls plus clone size are reproduced from that table; the DNA served to infer D and trimming. This sample carries fewer than 150,000 clones, about three quarters of them seen once, and the ten largest clones take about 6.8%. Germline V gives CDR1 SQVTM, CDR2 ANQGSEA. The CDR3 covers 15 residues. Study conclusions and caveats: Follow-up analysis seemed to connect common viral pathogens with several of the most significant clusters identified. Apparent HLA restriction characterized most CMV-associated TCR beta chains in a later analysis.

This TCR was recovered from a man aged 35-49 years in good health and CMV-seropositive. Specimen: PBMCs. V and J are TRBV29-1 and TRBJ1-5; D is unclear. The CDR3 DNA sequence: TGCAGTGCCGGGGAAGGACGGGGTTTTGGGCAGCCCCAGCATTTT. Protein: CSAGEGRGFGQPQHF.